This T cell receptor (beta chain) was captured in a study of control samples from healthy donors and cancer patients. This CDR3 has 12 amino acids. V lost 1 base, J lost 2 bases, and 2 bases lay in between. From germline, CDR1 is SNHLY and CDR2 FYNNEI. Using immunoSEQ multiplex PCR, the repertoire was profiled, and TCRdb retains in-frame clones only, with some absent. The sample's table shows some 190,000 clones. This TCR was recovered from a woman younger than 45 in good health. The V gene is TRBV2, the J gene TRBJ1-2; D unresolved. The specimen was blood. The CDR3 sequence is CASSEGNYGYTF. The CDR3 DNA reads TGTGCCAGCAGTGAAGGCAACTATGGCTACACCTTC.